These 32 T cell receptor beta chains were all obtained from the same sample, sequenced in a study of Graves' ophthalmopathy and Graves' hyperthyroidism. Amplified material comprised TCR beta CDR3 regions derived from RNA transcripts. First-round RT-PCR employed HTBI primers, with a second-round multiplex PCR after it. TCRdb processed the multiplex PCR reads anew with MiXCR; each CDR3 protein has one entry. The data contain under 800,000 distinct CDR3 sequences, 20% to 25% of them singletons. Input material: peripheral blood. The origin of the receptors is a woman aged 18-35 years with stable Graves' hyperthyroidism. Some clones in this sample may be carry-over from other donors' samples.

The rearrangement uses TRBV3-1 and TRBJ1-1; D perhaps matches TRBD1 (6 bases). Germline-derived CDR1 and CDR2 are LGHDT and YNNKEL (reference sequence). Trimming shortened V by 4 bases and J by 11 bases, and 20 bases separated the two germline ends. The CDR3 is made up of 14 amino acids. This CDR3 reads CASSPSRDNSWAFF. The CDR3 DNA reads TGTGCCAGCAGCCCCTCCCGGGACAATAGTTGGGCTTTCTTT.

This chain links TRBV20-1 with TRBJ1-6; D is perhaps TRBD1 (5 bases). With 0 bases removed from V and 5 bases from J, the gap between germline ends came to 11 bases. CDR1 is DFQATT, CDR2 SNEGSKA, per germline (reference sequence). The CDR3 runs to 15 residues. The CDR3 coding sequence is TGCAGTGCTAGAGATTCAGGGAGGCATAATTCACCCCTCCACTTT. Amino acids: CSARDSGRHNSPLHF.

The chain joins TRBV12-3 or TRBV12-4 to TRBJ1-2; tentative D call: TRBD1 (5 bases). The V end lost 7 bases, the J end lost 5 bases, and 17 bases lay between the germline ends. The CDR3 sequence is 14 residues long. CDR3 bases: TGTGCCAGCAAAAGCCACCTGGGGGTTTATGGCTACACCTTC. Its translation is CASKSHLGVYGYTF.

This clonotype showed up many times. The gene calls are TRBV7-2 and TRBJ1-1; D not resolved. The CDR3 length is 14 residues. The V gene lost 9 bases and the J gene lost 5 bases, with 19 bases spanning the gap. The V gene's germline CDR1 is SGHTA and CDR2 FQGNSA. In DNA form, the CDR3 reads TGTGCCAGTAGCCGTGAAGGTGCGGGGACTGAAGCTTTCTTT. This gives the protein CASSREGAGTEAFF.

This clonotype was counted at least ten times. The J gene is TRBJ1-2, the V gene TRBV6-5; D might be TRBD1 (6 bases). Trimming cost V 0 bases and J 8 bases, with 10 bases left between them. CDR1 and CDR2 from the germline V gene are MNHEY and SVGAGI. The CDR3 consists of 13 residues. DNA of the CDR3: TGTGCCAGCAGTTACTCCGGGACAAAAGGCTACACCTTC. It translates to CASSYSGTKGYTF.

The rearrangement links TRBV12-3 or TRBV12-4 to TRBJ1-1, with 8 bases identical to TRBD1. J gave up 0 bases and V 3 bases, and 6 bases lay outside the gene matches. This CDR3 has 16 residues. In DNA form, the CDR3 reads TGTGCCAGCAGTTTGGGATTGGGACAGGTGAACACTGAAGCTTTCTTT. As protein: CASSLGLGQVNTEAFF.

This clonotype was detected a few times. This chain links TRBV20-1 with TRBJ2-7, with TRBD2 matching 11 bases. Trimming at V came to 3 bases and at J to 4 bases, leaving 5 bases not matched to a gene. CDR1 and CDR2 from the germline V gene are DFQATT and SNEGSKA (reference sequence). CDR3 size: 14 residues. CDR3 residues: CSASRPSGRYEQYF. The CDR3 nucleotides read TGCAGTGCTAGCAGGCCTAGCGGGAGGTACGAGCAGTACTTC.

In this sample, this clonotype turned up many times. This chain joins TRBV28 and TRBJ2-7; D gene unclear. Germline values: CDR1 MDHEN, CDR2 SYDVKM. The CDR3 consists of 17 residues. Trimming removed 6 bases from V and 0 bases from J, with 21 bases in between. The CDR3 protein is CASSPGSLTSHSYEQYF. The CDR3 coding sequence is TGTGCCAGCAGCCCGGGTAGCCTGACGTCCCACTCCTACGAGCAGTACTTC. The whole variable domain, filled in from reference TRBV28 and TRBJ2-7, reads DVKVTQSSRYLVKRTGEKVFLECVQDMDHENMFWYRQDPGLGLRLIYFSYDVKMKEKGDIPEGYSVSREKKERFSLILESASTNQTSMYLCASSPGSLTSHSYEQYFGPGTRLTVT.

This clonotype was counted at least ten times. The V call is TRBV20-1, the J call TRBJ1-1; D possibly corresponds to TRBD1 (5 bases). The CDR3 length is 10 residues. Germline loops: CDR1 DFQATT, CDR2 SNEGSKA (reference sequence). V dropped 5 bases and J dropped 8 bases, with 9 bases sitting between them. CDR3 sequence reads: CSAGEGEAFF. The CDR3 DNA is TGCAGTGCTGGCGAGGGGGAAGCTTTCTTT.

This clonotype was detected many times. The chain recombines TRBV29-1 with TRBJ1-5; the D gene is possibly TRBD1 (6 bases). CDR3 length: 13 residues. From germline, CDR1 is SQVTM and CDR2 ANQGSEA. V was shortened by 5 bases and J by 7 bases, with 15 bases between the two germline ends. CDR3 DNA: TGCAGCGTTCAGGAACAGGGAGGGCAGCCCCAGCATTTT. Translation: CSVQEQGGQPQHF. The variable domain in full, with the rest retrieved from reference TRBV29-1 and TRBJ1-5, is SAVISQKPSRDICQRGTSLTIQCQVDSQVTMMFWYRQQPGQSLTLIATANQGSEATYESGFVIDKFPISRPNLTFSTLTVSNMSPEDSSIYLCSVQEQGGQPQHFGDGTRLSIL.

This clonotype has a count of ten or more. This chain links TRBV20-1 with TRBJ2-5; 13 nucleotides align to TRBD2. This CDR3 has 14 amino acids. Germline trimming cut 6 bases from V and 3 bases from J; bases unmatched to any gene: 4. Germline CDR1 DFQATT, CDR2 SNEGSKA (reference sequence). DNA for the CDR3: TGCAGTGCCAGGGGGACTAGCGGGGAAGAGACCCAGTACTTC. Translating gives CSARGTSGEETQYF.

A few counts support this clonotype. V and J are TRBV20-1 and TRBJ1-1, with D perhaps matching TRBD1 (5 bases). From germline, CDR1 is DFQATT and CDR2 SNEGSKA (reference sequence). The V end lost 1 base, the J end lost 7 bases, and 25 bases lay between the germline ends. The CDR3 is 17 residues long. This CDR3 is CSARGREGITPMSEAFF. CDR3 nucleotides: TGCAGTGCTAGAGGCCGAGAGGGGATAACCCCAATGAGTGAAGCTTTCTTT.

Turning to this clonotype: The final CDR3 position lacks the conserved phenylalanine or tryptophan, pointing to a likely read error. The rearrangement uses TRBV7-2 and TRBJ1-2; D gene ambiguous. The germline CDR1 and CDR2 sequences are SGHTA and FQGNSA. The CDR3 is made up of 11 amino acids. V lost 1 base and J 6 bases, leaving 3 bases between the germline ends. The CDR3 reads CASSLGNGYTV. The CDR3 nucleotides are TGTGCCAGCAGCTTAGGGAATGGCTACACCGTC.

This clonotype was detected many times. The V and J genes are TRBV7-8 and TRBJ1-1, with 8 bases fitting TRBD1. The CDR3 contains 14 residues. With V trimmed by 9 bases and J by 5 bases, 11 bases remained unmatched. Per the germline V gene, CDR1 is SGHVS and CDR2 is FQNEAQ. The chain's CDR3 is CASSTPTGDTEAFF. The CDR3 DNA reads TGTGCCAGTTCGACCCCGACAGGGGATACTGAAGCTTTCTTT. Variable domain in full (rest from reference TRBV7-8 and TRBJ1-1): GAGVSQSPRYKVAKRGQDVALRCDPISGHVSLFWYQQALGQGPEFLTYFQNEAQLDKSGLPSDRFFAERPEGSVSTLKIQRTQQEDSAVYLCASSTPTGDTEAFFGQGTRLTVV.

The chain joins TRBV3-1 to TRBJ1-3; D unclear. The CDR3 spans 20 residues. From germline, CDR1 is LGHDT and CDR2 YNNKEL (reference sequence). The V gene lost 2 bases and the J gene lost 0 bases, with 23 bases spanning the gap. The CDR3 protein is CASSQRAGLRARSSGNTIYF. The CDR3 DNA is TGTGCCAGCAGCCAACGCGCAGGACTACGCGCCCGGAGCTCTGGAAACACCATATATTTT.

The CDR3: CSAHRQGVDGYTF. As DNA, the CDR3 is TGCAGTGCTCATAGACAGGGGGTGGATGGCTACACCTTC. The V call is TRBV20-1, the J call TRBJ1-2, with 9 bases aligning to TRBD1. After removal of 5 bases from V and 6 bases from J, the junction contained 7 bases not matched to a gene. CDR1 is DFQATT and CDR2 is SNEGSKA in the germline V gene (reference sequence). The CDR3 runs to 13 residues.

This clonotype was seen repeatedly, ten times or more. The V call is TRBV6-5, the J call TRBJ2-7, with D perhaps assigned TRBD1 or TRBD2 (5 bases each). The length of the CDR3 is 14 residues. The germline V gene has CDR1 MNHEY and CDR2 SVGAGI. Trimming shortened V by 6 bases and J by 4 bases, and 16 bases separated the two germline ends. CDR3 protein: CASRRGVNQYEQYF. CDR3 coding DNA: TGTGCCAGCAGGAGAGGGGTAAACCAATACGAGCAGTACTTC.

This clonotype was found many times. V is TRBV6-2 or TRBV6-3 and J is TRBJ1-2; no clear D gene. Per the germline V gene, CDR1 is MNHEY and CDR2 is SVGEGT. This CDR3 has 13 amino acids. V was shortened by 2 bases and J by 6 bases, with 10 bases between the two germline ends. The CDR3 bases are TGTGCCAGCAGTTACATACGAGAGGATGGCTACACCTTC. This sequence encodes CASSYIREDGYTF.

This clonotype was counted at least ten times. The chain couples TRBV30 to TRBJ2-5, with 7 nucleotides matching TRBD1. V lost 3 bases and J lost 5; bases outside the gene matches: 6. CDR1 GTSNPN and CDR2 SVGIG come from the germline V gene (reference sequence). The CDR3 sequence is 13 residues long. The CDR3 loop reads CAWRPTGIETQYF. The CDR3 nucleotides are TGTGCCTGGAGGCCGACAGGGATCGAGACCCAGTACTTC.

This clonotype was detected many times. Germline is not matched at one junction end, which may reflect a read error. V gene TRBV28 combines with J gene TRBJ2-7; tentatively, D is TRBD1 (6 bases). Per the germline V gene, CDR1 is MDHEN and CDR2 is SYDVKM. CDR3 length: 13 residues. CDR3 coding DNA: TGCGCCAGCAGCCTTACAGGGCCCTACGAGCAGTACTTC. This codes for CASSLTGPYEQYF.

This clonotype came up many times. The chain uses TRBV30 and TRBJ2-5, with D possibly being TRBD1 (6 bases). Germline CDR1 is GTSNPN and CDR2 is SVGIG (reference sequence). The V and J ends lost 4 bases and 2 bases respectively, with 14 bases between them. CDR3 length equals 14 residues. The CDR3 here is CAWTLLGAQETQYF. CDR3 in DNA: TGTGCCTGGACTTTGTTGGGGGCACAAGAGACCCAGTACTTC.

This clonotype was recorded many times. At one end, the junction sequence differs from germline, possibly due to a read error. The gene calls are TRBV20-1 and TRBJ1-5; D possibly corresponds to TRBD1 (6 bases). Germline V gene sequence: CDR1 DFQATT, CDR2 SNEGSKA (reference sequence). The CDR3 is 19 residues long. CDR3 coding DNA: TGCAGTGCTGGAGAGAGAGGGGACACCTATAGTTATAGCAATCAGCCCCAGCATTTT. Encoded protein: CSAGERGDTYSYSNQPQHF.

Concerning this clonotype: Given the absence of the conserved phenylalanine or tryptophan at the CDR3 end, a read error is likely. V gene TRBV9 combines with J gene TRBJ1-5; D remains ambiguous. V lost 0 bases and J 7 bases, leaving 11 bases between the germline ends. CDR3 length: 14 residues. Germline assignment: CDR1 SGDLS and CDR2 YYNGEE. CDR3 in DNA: TGTGCCAGCAGCGTAGAAGGTGAAACCCAGCCCCAGCATTTG. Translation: CASSVEGETQPQHL.

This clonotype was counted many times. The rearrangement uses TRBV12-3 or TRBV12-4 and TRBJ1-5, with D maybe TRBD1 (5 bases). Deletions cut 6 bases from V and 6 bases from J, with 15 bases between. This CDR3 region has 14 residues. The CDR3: CASRGLRDSQPQHF. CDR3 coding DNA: TGTGCCAGCAGGGGTCTCAGGGATTCTCAGCCCCAGCATTTT.

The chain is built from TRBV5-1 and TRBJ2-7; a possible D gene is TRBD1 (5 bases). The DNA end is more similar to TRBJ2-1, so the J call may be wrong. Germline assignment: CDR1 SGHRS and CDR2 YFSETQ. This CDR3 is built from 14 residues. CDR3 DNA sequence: TGCGCCAGCAGCTCAGGGCCCACCGCCTACGAGCAGTTCTTC. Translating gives CASSSGPTAYEQFF.

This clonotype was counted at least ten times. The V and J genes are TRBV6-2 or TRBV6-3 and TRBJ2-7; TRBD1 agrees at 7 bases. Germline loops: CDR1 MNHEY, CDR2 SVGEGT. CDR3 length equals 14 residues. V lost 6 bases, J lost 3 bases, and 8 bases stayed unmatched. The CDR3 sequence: CASSKRDSHYEQYF. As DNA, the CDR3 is TGTGCCAGCAGCAAAAGGGACAGTCACTACGAGCAGTACTTC.

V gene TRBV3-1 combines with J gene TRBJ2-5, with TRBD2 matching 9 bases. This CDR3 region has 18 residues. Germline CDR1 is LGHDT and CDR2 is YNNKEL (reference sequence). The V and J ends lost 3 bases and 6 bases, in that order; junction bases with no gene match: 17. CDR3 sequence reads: CASSQAWGSGGVPKTQYF. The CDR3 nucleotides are TGTGCCAGCAGCCAGGCCTGGGGTAGCGGGGGCGTTCCAAAGACCCAGTACTTC.

DNA for the CDR3: TGTGCCAGCGGACGATCGGACGGGGTCCACGAGCAGTACTTC. The encoded protein is CASGRSDGVHEQYF. The rearrangement links TRBV6-1 to TRBJ2-7, with D maybe TRBD2 (5 bases). The CDR3 covers 14 residues. Trimming took off 8 bases at V and 5 bases at J, with 19 bases between the two ends. Germline values: CDR1 MNHNS, CDR2 SASEGT.

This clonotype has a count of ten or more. CDR3 protein: CSATTTSSFSGELFF. The CDR3 DNA reads TGCAGTGCTACAACGACTAGTAGTTTTTCCGGGGAGCTGTTTTTT. This chain connects TRBV20-1 to TRBJ2-2; a possible D gene is TRBD2 (6 bases). This CDR3 comprises 15 residues. V was pared by 4 bases and J by 6 bases, with 18 bases between. Germline values: CDR1 DFQATT, CDR2 SNEGSKA (reference sequence).

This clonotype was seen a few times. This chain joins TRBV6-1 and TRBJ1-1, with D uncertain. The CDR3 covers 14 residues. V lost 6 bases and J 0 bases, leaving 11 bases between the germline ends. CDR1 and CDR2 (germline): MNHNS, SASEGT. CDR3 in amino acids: CASSFTFMNTEAFF. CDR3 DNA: TGTGCCAGCAGCTTTACATTTATGAACACTGAAGCTTTCTTT.

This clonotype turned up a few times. The CDR3 loop reads CASSQDQGEWYF. CDR3 in DNA: TGTGCCAGCAGCCAGGACCAGGGTGAGTGGTACTTC. This chain joins TRBV6-1 and TRBJ2-7, with a possible D match to TRBD1 (5 bases). Germline V gene lookup returns CDR1 MNHNS and CDR2 SASEGT. V lost 6 bases, J lost 12 bases, and 18 bases lay in between. The CDR3 consists of 12 residues.

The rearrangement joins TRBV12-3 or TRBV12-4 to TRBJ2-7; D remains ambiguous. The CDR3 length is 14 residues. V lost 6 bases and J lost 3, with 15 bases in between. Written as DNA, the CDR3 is TGTGCCAGCAGACCCGGTGCAATCCTCTACGAGCAGTACTTC. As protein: CASRPGAILYEQYF.